Listed below are T cell receptor beta chains from one sample, sequenced in a study of T cell responses to AZD1222 COVID-19 vaccine. Libraries were prepared by immunoSEQ multiplex PCR; TCRdb keeps only in-frame clonotypes and omits some of them. Among about 93,000 clones listed, about nine tenths were seen once. The source material was peripheral blood, sampled on day 0 of MenACWY control vaccination. These receptor sequences come from an adult in good health. Both conserved end residues are trimmed from each CDR3.

v_call: TRBV3-1/TRBV3-2
j_call: TRBJ1-2
cdr3_aa: ASSQGTGFHGYT

v_call: TRBV7-6
j_call: TRBJ1-3
cdr3_aa: ASSLLTGRSGNTIY

v_call: TRBV3-1/TRBV3-2
j_call: TRBJ2-3
cdr3_aa: ASSHLAGRTDTQY

v_call: TRBV5-5
j_call: TRBJ1-1
cdr3_aa: ASSFGTGLIEAF

v_call: TRBV6-4
j_call: TRBJ1-2
cdr3_aa: ASSDFRDSPYGYT

v_call: TRBV12-3/TRBV12-4
j_call: TRBJ1-2
cdr3_aa: ASSRDGVYGYT

v_call: TRBV7-9
j_call: TRBJ2-2
cdr3_aa: ASSSLTRQLGRATGELF

v_call: TRBV19
j_call: TRBJ2-1
cdr3_aa: ASSAIFGTVSYNEQF

v_call: TRBV3-1/TRBV3-2
j_call: TRBJ1-1
cdr3_aa: ASSLGTANTEAF

v_call: TRBV5-1
j_call: TRBJ1-1
cdr3_aa: ASSLEDGGTEAF

v_call: TRBV6-6
j_call: TRBJ2-7
cdr3_aa: ASSHYPKVVAGGLSYEQY

v_call: TRBV13
j_call: TRBJ1-3
cdr3_aa: ASSLGPGGGNTIY

v_call: TRBV7-9
j_call: TRBJ2-1
cdr3_aa: ASTSGGFNEQF

v_call: TRBV6-5
j_call: TRBJ1-1
cdr3_aa: ASSYSGGGNTEAF

v_call: TRBV5-1
j_call: TRBJ1-2
cdr3_aa: ASSPETGSISGYT

v_call: TRBV6-5
j_call: TRBJ1-1
cdr3_aa: ASGSGRGSLTEAF

v_call: TRBV19
j_call: TRBJ1-1
cdr3_aa: ASRSDTEAF

v_call: TRBV5-5
j_call: TRBJ1-6
cdr3_aa: ASSGGVVSYNSPLH

v_call: TRBV24-1
j_call: TRBJ2-5
cdr3_aa: ATSDPGGRETQY